This TCR beta chain was found in a study of shared clonotypes between healthy human individuals. CD45RO-negative, CCR7-selected cells formed the naive CD8 fraction, which excluded terminally differentiated effector memory CD45RA+ cells. Germline values: CDR1 MGHRA, CDR2 YSYEKL. This CDR3 is built from 20 residues. Trimming cost V 2 bases and J 0 bases; bases outside gene matches: 17. The data were produced by immunoSEQ multiplex PCR, yet TCRdb's version contains in-frame clones alone and is incomplete. Counted here are over 2,000,000 clones, over 85% occurring once; the ten biggest clones make up more than 1.5%.

The gene calls are TRBV4-1 and TRBJ2-3; 7 bases are a match to TRBD2. The sequenced sample consisted of naive CD8+ T cells from PBMCs. This receptor was obtained from a man aged 18 to 30 in good health. Some clones in this sample may be carry-over from other donors' samples. The CDR3 protein is CASSQPDVIAGHSSTDTQYF. Written as DNA, the CDR3 is TGCGCCAGCAGCCAACCTGATGTTATAGCGGGCCACTCTAGCACAGATACGCAGTATTTT.